This is a list of T cell receptor beta chains from one sample in a study of blood T cell repertoires in COVID-19. Data came from immunoSEQ multiplex PCR; TCRdb stores just in-frame clones and leaves some out. The data contain approximately 120,000 clones, around four fifths of them singletons. Sequencing input: peripheral blood. These receptors all stem from a human donor in a cohort sampled during active COVID-19. CDR3s include the opening cysteine and the closing phenylalanine or tryptophan. A D gene is named only where the DNA matches it firmly. Size tells how often a clone was seen (once, few, many) or the class of an expanded clone, and some rows leave it out.

v_call	d_call	clone_size	j_call	cdr3_nt	cdr3_aa
TRBV27	TRBD1	.	TRBJ2-1	TGTGCCAGCAGCCACCCGGGACAGCACTACAATGAGCAGTTCTTC	CASSHPGQHYNEQFF
TRBV2	TRBD2	.	TRBJ2-2	TGTGCCAGATCTGACGGGAGGCCGAACACCGGGGAGCTGTTTTTT	CARSDGRPNTGELFF
TRBV28	TRBD1	.	TRBJ1-3	TGTGCCACCCTAACTCAGGGGGCATCTGGAAACACCATATATTTT	CATLTQGASGNTIYF
TRBV5-8	.	once	TRBJ1-4	TGTGCCAGCAGCGCCCCAGGGGCAACTAATGAAAAACTGTTTTTT	CASSAPGATNEKLFF
TRBV7-3	TRBD1	once	TRBJ2-2	TGTGCCAGCAGCCGCCCCGGGACAGAATTAGCCGGGGAGCTGTTTTTT	CASSRPGTELAGELFF
TRBV5-5	.	.	TRBJ2-1	TGTGCCAGCAGCCCGGACAGTGGGGCCTACAATGAGCAGTTCTTC	CASSPDSGAYNEQFF
TRBV10-3	TRBD2	.	TRBJ2-5	TGTGCCATCAGTGGATGGGCTAGCGGGGGAGGAGAGGTAGAGACCCAGTACTTC	CAISGWASGGGEVETQYF
TRBV27	TRBD1	few	TRBJ2-1	TGTGCCAGCAGGACAGGGTACAATGAGCAGTTCTTC	CASRTGYNEQFF
TRBV28	.	few	TRBJ1-2	TGTGCCAGCAGACCACGGGTTTACTATGGCTACACCTTC	CASRPRVYYGYTF
TRBV28	TRBD2	.	TRBJ2-7	TGTGCCAGCAGCCCGGGGCTAGCGGGGTCCTACGAGCAGTACTTC	CASSPGLAGSYEQYF
TRBV9	TRBD1	.	TRBJ2-1	TGTGCCAGCAGCCCAGGGACAGGGGGCTACCGGGATGAGCAGTTCTTC	CASSPGTGGYRDEQFF
TRBV28	TRBD2	.	TRBJ2-1	TGTGCCAGCAGTTTATCGCCTAGCGGGAGGAGTGAGCAGTTCTTC	CASSLSPSGRSEQFF
TRBV20-1	TRBD2	.	TRBJ2-3	TGCAGTGCTAGTCCGCGCGGGGGGGTTCGGACAGATACGCAGTATTTT	CSASPRGGVRTDTQYF
TRBV5-1	TRBD2	.	TRBJ2-3	TGCGCCAGCAGCCCCACGGGCGGGGAGGGGACAGATACGCAGTATTTT	CASSPTGGEGTDTQYF
TRBV9	TRBD1	few	TRBJ1-5	TGTGCCAGCTCCCCTACAGGGGGCGGTCAGCCCCAGCATTTT	CASSPTGGGQPQHF
TRBV12-3/TRBV12-4	.	many	TRBJ1-6	TGTGCCAGCAGTTTACCGGATTCACCCCTCCACTTT	CASSLPDSPLHF
TRBV11-1	.	.	TRBJ2-5	TGTGCCAGCAGCTTCGGCAGGCAAGAGACCCAGTACTTC	CASSFGRQETQYF
TRBV28	.	once	TRBJ1-4	TGTGCCAGCAGTTTATCAGGGTCTAGGGGTGAAAAACTGTTTTTT	CASSLSGSRGEKLFF
TRBV7-9	.	.	TRBJ2-2	TGTGCCAGCAACCCCCCGGGGGCGAACACCGGGGAGCTGTTTTTT	CASNPPGANTGELFF
TRBV12-2	.	few	TRBJ2-4	TGTGCAAGTCGCCCCGGGACTCCCAAAGCCAAAAACATTCAGTACTTC	CASRPGTPKAKNIQYF
TRBV6-5	TRBD1	.	TRBJ1-1	TGTGCCAGCACCGAACCACAGGGGGCTGGTGAAGCTTTCTTT	CASTEPQGAGEAFF
TRBV11-2	.	few	TRBJ2-7	TGTGCCAGCAGCTTAGATCTAACGAGCTCCTACGAGCAGTACTTC	CASSLDLTSSYEQYF
TRBV12-5	TRBD1	.	TRBJ2-1	TGTGCTAGTCTCTGGGACAGGGGTCCCAATGAGCAGTTCTTC	CASLWDRGPNEQFF
TRBV3-1/TRBV3-2	.	.	TRBJ2-3	TGTGCCAGCAGCCAACCTGAGACTCTTCGGGGGATAGGTACGCAGTATTTT	CASSQPETLRGIGTQYF
TRBV7-2	TRBD2	.	TRBJ2-1	TGTGCCAGCAGCTTTAGGACTAGCGGGAGCAATGAGCAGTTCTTC	CASSFRTSGSNEQFF
TRBV27	TRBD1	once	TRBJ2-7	TGTGCCAGCAGTTTATTTGGACAGGGACGGGAGCAGTACTTC	CASSLFGQGREQYF
TRBV7-2	TRBD1	.	TRBJ1-5	TGTGCCAGCAGCGGGGACAGGGGGCGAGTCAATCAGCCCCAGCATTTT	CASSGDRGRVNQPQHF
TRBV5-6	.	.	TRBJ2-1	TGTGCCAGCAGCTTCGCCGCAGGGGCTTCCCCTAATGAGCAGTTCTTC	CASSFAAGASPNEQFF
TRBV7-9	.	.	TRBJ1-1	TGTGCCAGCAGCTTTTCAGGGGTCGATGAAGCTTTCTTT	CASSFSGVDEAFF
TRBV5-5	TRBD2	.	TRBJ2-7	TGTGCCAGCAGCCAAGGACTAGCGACCTCCTACGAGCAGTACTTC	CASSQGLATSYEQYF
TRBV7-9	.	.	TRBJ2-5	TGTGCCAGCAGCTTAGCTTTTCTGGGGGGACAAGAGACCCAGTACTTC	CASSLAFLGGQETQYF
TRBV9	TRBD2	.	TRBJ2-3	TGTGCCAGCAGCAGGACTAGCGGGACAGATACGCAGTATTTT	CASSRTSGTDTQYF
TRBV6-5	.	.	TRBJ2-7	TGTGCCACAGTACTCCTAGGCCCCTACGAGCAGTACTTC	CATVLLGPYEQYF
TRBV6-2/TRBV6-3	.	.	TRBJ2-2	TGTGCCAGCAGTTACTCTCCCGGGGGAGCTTACACCGGGGAGCTGTTTTTT	CASSYSPGGAYTGELFF
TRBV27	TRBD2	.	TRBJ2-2	TGTGCCAGCAGAGTAAGCGGGGGGACTACGAACACCGGGGAGCTGTTTTTT	CASRVSGGTTNTGELFF
TRBV24-1	TRBD2	.	TRBJ2-2	TGTGCCACCAGTCCTCGGTCTAGCGGGAGTGTCGGGGAGCTGTTTTTT	CATSPRSSGSVGELFF
TRBV2	TRBD1	.	TRBJ1-4	TGTGCCAGCAGTGAACTCTCTTGGACAGGCGCTAATGAAAAACTGTTTTTT	CASSELSWTGANEKLFF
TRBV5-1	.	.	TRBJ2-7	TGCGCCAGCAGCCCTGGAGATGCGCCTGCCTACGAGCAGTACTTC	CASSPGDAPAYEQYF
TRBV2	.	once	TRBJ1-1	TGTGCCAGCAGTGACAGGGGGAACACTGAAGCTTTCTTT	CASSDRGNTEAFF
TRBV7-8	.	.	TRBJ2-2	TGTGCCAGCAGCCCATACACCGGGGAGCTGTTTTTT	CASSPYTGELFF
TRBV29-1	.	.	TRBJ1-1	TGCAGCGTTGCCCTGCGAGGGGGGGACACTGAAGCTTTCTTT	CSVALRGGDTEAFF
TRBV19	.	.	TRBJ2-5	TGTGCCAGTAGTATAGCTAACAGACAAGAGACCCAGTACTTC	CASSIANRQETQYF
TRBV11-2	.	.	TRBJ2-2	TGTGCCAGCAGCTTGGTTCAGGACACCGGGGAGCTGTTTTTT	CASSLVQDTGELFF
TRBV18	TRBD2	.	TRBJ2-1	TGTGCCAGCTCACGCCGAGAATCTAGCGGGAGCAGGTCCTACAATGAGCAGTTCTTC	CASSRRESSGSRSYNEQFF
TRBV9	TRBD2	.	TRBJ2-5	TGTGCCAGCAGCGCGGGTAGCGGGACCCAAGAGACCCAGTACTTC	CASSAGSGTQETQYF
TRBV10-3	TRBD1	.	TRBJ2-1	TGTGCCATCAGGAGGGGGAGCCCAACAGGGGATGAGCAGTTCTTC	CAIRRGSPTGDEQFF
TRBV5-8	TRBD1	.	TRBJ2-7	TGTGCCAGCAGCTCGGACAGGGTCTACGAGCAGTACTTC	CASSSDRVYEQYF
TRBV7-8	TRBD1	.	TRBJ1-5	TGTGCCAGCAGCGCGGGACAGGGCTTGAATCAGCCCCAGCATTTT	CASSAGQGLNQPQHF
TRBV19	.	once	TRBJ1-5	TGTGCCAGTAGTGTGGGGCAGTACAATCAGCCCCAGCATTTT	CASSVGQYNQPQHF
TRBV5-1	.	.	TRBJ1-1	TGCGCCAGCAGCCAAGAGGGGGGGACGGAAGCTTTCTTT	CASSQEGGTEAFF
TRBV19	TRBD2	.	TRBJ2-5	TGTGCCAGCTGTCCTAGCGGGGGGTACCAAGAGACCCAGTACTTC	CASCPSGGYQETQYF
TRBV7-6	TRBD1	.	TRBJ2-7	TGTGCCAGCAGCGGACAACAGGGGAGCAACGAGCAGTACTTC	CASSGQQGSNEQYF
TRBV6-5	.	.	TRBJ1-3	TGTGCCAGCAGTTACTCGAGCCCAGGGCCAGGAAACACCATATATTTT	CASSYSSPGPGNTIYF
TRBV19	.	once	TRBJ2-7	TGTGCCAGTAGTATGGGTTTTAGACAAGAGCAGTACTTC	CASSMGFRQEQYF
TRBV6-5	TRBD2	few	TRBJ2-7	TGTGCCAGCAACCAAGCGGGGGCCTCCTACGAGCAGTACTTC	CASNQAGASYEQYF